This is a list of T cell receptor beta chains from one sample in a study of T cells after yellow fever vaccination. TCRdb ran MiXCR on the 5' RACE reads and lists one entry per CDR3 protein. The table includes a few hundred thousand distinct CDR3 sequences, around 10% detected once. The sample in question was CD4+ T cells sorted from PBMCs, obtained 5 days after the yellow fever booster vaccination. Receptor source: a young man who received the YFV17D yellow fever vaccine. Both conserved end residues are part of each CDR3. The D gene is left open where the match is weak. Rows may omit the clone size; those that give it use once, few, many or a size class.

TGTGCCTGCATACTTAGCGGGGGGTACAATGAGCAGTTCTTC,CACILSGGYNEQFF,TRBD2,TRBV6-4,NA,TRBJ2-1
TGTGCCAGCAGCTTACGGTTTAATGAAAAACTGTTTTTT,CASSLRFNEKLFF,NA,TRBV11-2,many,TRBJ1-4
TGCGCCAGCAGCCTCCGGGACAGGGATGAGCAGTTCTTC,CASSLRDRDEQFF,TRBD1,TRBV4-1,many,TRBJ2-1
TGTGCCACCACCAATGGTCCTCGAGGGGGAGGTCAAACGGGATATCAGCCCCAGCATTTT,CATTNGPRGGGQTGYQPQHF,NA,TRBV24-1,NA,TRBJ1-5
TGTGCCAGCTTTGAGCCGGCGGAGGCTCAGCCCCAGCATTTT,CASFEPAEAQPQHF,NA,TRBV6-6,many,TRBJ1-5
TGTGCCAGCAGCCAGGCAGCTCCAGGAAGGGAGACCCAGTACTTC,CASSQAAPGRETQYF,NA,TRBV5-4,NA,TRBJ2-5
TGTGCCAGCAGCCCGTCAGGGGGGATCGCTGAAAAACTGTTTTTT,CASSPSGGIAEKLFF,TRBD1,TRBV3-1,few,TRBJ1-4
TGTGCCAGCAGTACTCGGACAGGCGGGAATTCACCCCTCCACTTT,CASSTRTGGNSPLHF,TRBD1,TRBV6-1,few,TRBJ1-6
TGTGCCAGCAGCTTAGACGGGGGTGGCAATCAGCCCCAGCATTTT,CASSLDGGGNQPQHF,NA,TRBV7-2,many,TRBJ1-5
TGCGCCAGCAGCTCAGGGACAGGGGGCATGGGCACTGAAGCTTTCTTT,CASSSGTGGMGTEAFF,TRBD1,TRBV5-1,few,TRBJ1-1
TGTGCCAGCAGCTTTCGGGGGAGCACAGATACGCAGTATTTT,CASSFRGSTDTQYF,NA,TRBV7-3,many,TRBJ2-3
TGTGCCAGCAGCTTAGGACTAGCGGGGGGAACCTACGAGCAGTACTTC,CASSLGLAGGTYEQYF,TRBD2,TRBV7-8,few,TRBJ2-7
TGTGCCATCAGGAGGAGACTGGACACTGAAGCTTTCTTT,CAIRRRLDTEAFF,NA,TRBV10-3,NA,TRBJ1-1
TGCAGTGCTAAGAGGGGAACGGAGACCCAGTACTTC,CSAKRGTETQYF,NA,TRBV20-1,few,TRBJ2-5
TGCGCCAGCAGCGGGCTCGGAACAGGACAAGAGACCCAGTACTTC,CASSGLGTGQETQYF,NA,TRBV4-1,many,TRBJ2-5
TGTGCCAGCAGCCAGGGACAGTCCTACAATGAGCAGTTCTTC,CASSQGQSYNEQFF,TRBD1,TRBV7-9,many,TRBJ2-1
TGTGCCAGCAGCCAACCGACAGGGGGCCGGAACGAGCAGTACTTC,CASSQPTGGRNEQYF,TRBD1,TRBV3-1,many,TRBJ2-7
TGTGCCAGCAGCTCAGGCCAGGGGGGGCGAGTGTACATTCAGTACTTC,CASSSGQGGRVYIQYF,NA,TRBV7-9,many,TRBJ2-4
TGCAGCGTTGGGCGGGGGCTGGGGACTATGGCTACCTCCACCTTC,CSVGRGLGTMATSTF,NA,TRBV29-1,few,TRBJ1-2
TGTGCCAGCAGTTACTCGGGACAGGGAAACTATGGCTACACCTTC,CASSYSGQGNYGYTF,TRBD1,TRBV6-5,few,TRBJ1-2
TGTGCCAGCTCACCACCTAGCGGGGGTAACAATGAGCAGTTCTTC,CASSPPSGGNNEQFF,TRBD2,TRBV18,NA,TRBJ2-1
TGTGCTAGTGGTTTGGTTAAGGGAGGAGTCGCTGAAGCTTTCTTT,CASGLVKGGVAEAFF,NA,TRBV12-5,NA,TRBJ1-1
TGTGCCAGCAGCTTGGGGGGCCGGGCGAGCACAGATACGCAGTATTTT,CASSLGGRASTDTQYF,NA,TRBV5-4,NA,TRBJ2-3
TGTGCCAGCAGTCAGGGACAGGCGAACACTGAAGCTTTCTTT,CASSQGQANTEAFF,TRBD1,TRBV3-1,many,TRBJ1-1
TGCAGTGCTAGAGAGGGGGCAGCCGGGGAGCTGTTTTTT,CSAREGAAGELFF,NA,TRBV20-1,few,TRBJ2-2
TGTGCCAGCAGCCCTCGCAGGACAGGGTCCTACGAGCAGTACTTC,CASSPRRTGSYEQYF,TRBD1,TRBV7-2,many,TRBJ2-7
TGCGCCAGCACTCCCACCTCTCCCGCTAGCTCCTACGAGCAGTACTTC,CASTPTSPASSYEQYF,NA,TRBV5-1,NA,TRBJ2-7